Each of the 22 T cell receptor beta chains below was sequenced from the same sample in a study of radiation and T cells in renal cell carcinoma. The sample's time point: blood 4 weeks post-SBRT, at nephrectomy. Treatment defined: 15 Gy SBRT to primary tumor, nephrectomy 4 weeks later. Measured with immunoSEQ multiplex PCR; TCRdb has only the in-frame clones, and not every one. Here the sample spans around 99,000 clones, roughly 82% being singletons. The starting material was blood, obtained from a patient whose treatment included radiotherapy and nephrectomy. These receptors were taken from a man aged 60 to 69 with renal cell carcinoma.

This clone has just a few counts. This chain joins TRBV4-1 and TRBJ1-2; 9 nucleotides match TRBD1. Germline V CDR1 and CDR2: MGHRA, YSYEKL. After removal of 2 bases from V and 7 bases from J, the junction contained 5 bases not matched to a gene. The CDR3 is made up of 14 amino acids. Here the CDR3 reads CASSQRQGDVGYTF. CDR3 DNA: TGCGCCAGCAGCCAACGACAGGGGGATGTTGGCTACACCTTC.

V usage is TRBV11-2 and J usage is TRBJ2-7, with unresolved D. V lost 1 base, J lost 2 bases, and 9 bases lay in between. Germline lookup yields CDR1 SGHAT and CDR2 FQNNGV. CDR3 length: 14 amino acids. In DNA, the CDR3 is TGTGCCAGCAGCTTAGTCCTGGGCCCCTACGAGCAGTACTTC. Amino acids: CASSLVLGPYEQYF.

The V and J genes are TRBV19 and TRBJ2-2; 13 bases line up with TRBD2. CDR1 LNHDA and CDR2 SQIVND come from the germline V gene (reference sequence). This CDR3 spans 18 amino acids. V dropped 7 bases and J dropped 7; count of bases not matched to a gene: 15. For the CDR3, the DNA is TGTGCCAGTACACCCCCCCCCGGACTAGCGGGAGCCGGCGGGGAGCTGTTTTTT. Translated: CASTPPPGLAGAGGELFF.

The chain recombines TRBV4-1 with TRBJ1-4; 9 nucleotides agree with TRBD1. Germline CDR1 is MGHRA and CDR2 is YSYEKL. This CDR3 contains 15 residues. Unmatched junction bases numbered 4, after V lost 0 bases and J lost 8 bases. CDR3: CASSQDGTGREKLFF. For the CDR3, the DNA is TGCGCCAGCAGCCAAGATGGGACAGGGCGCGAAAAACTGTTTTTT.

The genes are TRBV11-3 and TRBJ2-7, with 7 bases that match TRBD1. This CDR3 is built from 14 residues. Looked up from germline, CDR1 is SGHNT and CDR2 is YENEEA. Trimming at V came to 3 bases and at J to 2 bases, leaving 4 bases not matched to a gene. Here the CDR3 reads CASSFRDSPYEQYF. The CDR3, as DNA: TGTGCCAGCAGCTTCCGGGACAGCCCCTACGAGCAGTACTTC.

This clone was picked up a small number of times. The chain carries TRBV7-9 and TRBJ1-1, with D hard to call. V was clipped by 3 bases and J by 7 bases, with 9 bases between them. The CDR3 runs to 12 residues. Per the germline V gene, CDR1 is SEHNR and CDR2 is FQNEAQ (reference sequence). The CDR3 is CASSFQDGEAFF. CDR3 in DNA: TGTGCCAGCAGCTTCCAGGACGGTGAAGCTTTCTTT.

The chain combines TRBV4-1 with TRBJ2-5; D is perhaps TRBD2 (6 bases). Judging by the DNA end, TRBJ2-7 fits better; the J call may be wrong. CDR3 size: 13 residues. Germline CDR1 reads MGHRA; CDR2 reads YSYEKL. The CDR3 loop reads CASSQDVGGEQYF. The CDR3 nucleotides read TGCGCCAGCAGCCAAGATGTGGGAGGCGAGCAGTACTTC.

The V gene is TRBV5-1, the J gene TRBJ2-7, with D perhaps matching TRBD1 (6 bases). Trimming took 1 base from V and 6 from J, leaving 20 bases between them. CDR1 and CDR2 from the germline V gene are SGHRS and YFSETQ. The CDR3 has 16 amino acids. CDR3 in amino acids: CASSLYSTGASSEQYF. The CDR3 nucleotides read TGCGCCAGCAGCTTGTATTCGACAGGAGCCTCGTCCGAGCAGTACTTC.

This sequence joins TRBV30 and TRBJ2-3, with 14 positions matching TRBD2. Germline-derived CDR1 and CDR2 are GTSNPN and SVGIG (reference sequence). The CDR3 spans 19 residues. The V gene end was trimmed by 1 base and the J gene end by 0 bases; junction bases not matched to a gene: 9. The CDR3 reads CAWSAGTSGSFSSTDTQYF. The CDR3 bases are TGTGCCTGGAGTGCCGGGACTAGCGGGAGCTTCTCTAGCACAGATACGCAGTATTTT. Full variable domain (remainder filled in from reference TRBV30 and TRBJ2-3): SQTIHQWPATLVQPVGSPLSLECTVEGTSNPNLYWYRQAAGRGLQLLFYSVGIGQISSEVPQNLSASRPQDRQFILSSKKLLLSDSGFYLCAWSAGTSGSFSSTDTQYFGPGTRLTVL.

The chain's CDR3 is CASTGYNQPQHF. CDR3 nucleotide sequence: TGTGCCAGCACGGGTTACAATCAGCCCCAGCATTTT. The chain employs TRBV28 and TRBJ1-5; D gene ambiguous. This CDR3 comprises 12 residues. With 7 bases removed from V and 3 bases from J, the gap between germline ends came to 7 bases. From germline, CDR1 is MDHEN and CDR2 SYDVKM.

The chain is built from TRBV29-1 and TRBJ2-3, with D perhaps assigned TRBD1 or TRBD2 (5 bases each). Trimming shortened V by 7 bases and J by 0 bases, and 14 bases separated the two germline ends. The CDR3 spans 14 residues. Germline V gene data show CDR1 as SQVTM and CDR2 as ANQGSEA. CDR3: CSAEPGRSTDTQYF. In DNA, the CDR3 is TGCAGCGCGGAACCGGGACGCAGCACAGATACGCAGTATTTT.

The V and J genes are TRBV28 and TRBJ2-7; a weak D match, TRBD2 (5 bases). The length of the CDR3 is 14 residues. In germline, CDR1 is MDHEN, CDR2 SYDVKM. V was trimmed by 5 bases and J by 3 bases, leaving 14 bases between them. The CDR3 spells CASSLRLPYYEQYF. Here the CDR3 DNA reads TGTGCCAGCAGTCTTAGACTACCTTACTACGAGCAGTACTTC.

The chain carries TRBV5-1 and TRBJ2-5, with D possibly called TRBD1 or TRBD2 (5 bases each). Germline CDR1 reads SGHRS; CDR2 reads YFSETQ. The CDR3 totals 16 residues. V lost 2 bases and J 5 bases, leaving 19 bases between the germline ends. The CDR3 sequence: CASSFGGPTLSETQYF. The CDR3 DNA sequence: TGCGCCAGCAGCTTTGGGGGACCTACTCTAAGCGAGACCCAGTACTTC.

The CDR3 reads CASSLQTATDTQYF. The DNA for the CDR3 is TGCGCCAGCAGCTTACAGACAGCCACAGATACGCAGTATTTT. The chain couples TRBV5-1 to TRBJ2-3; D perhaps matches TRBD1 (5 bases). The CDR3 sequence is 14 residues long. CDR1 is SGHRS, CDR2 YFSETQ, per germline. Trimming left V 2 bases short and J 2 bases short, with 9 bases between.

The chain couples TRBV6-1 to TRBJ1-2; D gene uncertain. The V end was cut by 3 bases, the J end by 0 bases, with 14 bases between. The CDR3 loop spans 16 amino acids. The germline CDR1 and CDR2 sequences are MNHNS and SASEGT. The CDR3 bases are TGTGCCAGCAGTGATTATCCCCGAGGGACTAACTATGGCTACACCTTC. Translated, it gives CASSDYPRGTNYGYTF.

The rearrangement joins TRBV7-2 to TRBJ1-2, with TRBD1 matching over 9 bases. Germline V CDR1 and CDR2: SGHTA, FQGNSA. Trimming at V came to 5 bases and at J to 7 bases, leaving 5 bases not matched to a gene. The length of the CDR3 is 13 residues. CDR3 bases: TGTGCCAGCAGCCCACAGGGGGCTGTTGGCTACACCTTC. Protein sequence: CASSPQGAVGYTF.

The table lists this clone with a few counts. The CDR3 sequence is CASTGGGGLAAFF. CDR3 sequence (DNA): TGTGCCAGCACAGGGGGCGGGGGGTTGGCAGCTTTCTTT. The chain combines TRBV5-4 with TRBJ1-1, with 8 bases that match TRBD1. This CDR3 has 13 amino acids. V was pared by 6 bases and J by 10 bases, with 11 bases of the junction left unmatched. CDR1 and CDR2 (germline): SGHNT, YYREEE (reference sequence).

This clone was seen a handful of times. V and J are TRBV4-1 and TRBJ2-7; the D gene is possibly TRBD2 (6 bases). CDR1 MGHRA and CDR2 YSYEKL come from the germline V gene. Trimming cost V 4 bases and J 2 bases, with 12 bases left between them. CDR3 length equals 14 residues. CDR3 bases: TGCGCCAGCAGCCTCGGGAGAACGACCTACGAGCAGTACTTC. Protein product: CASSLGRTTYEQYF.

V is TRBV28 and J is TRBJ1-4; D is ambiguous. Germline V lookup: CDR1 MDHEN, CDR2 SYDVKM. V dropped 5 bases and J dropped 0 bases, with 7 bases sitting between them. This CDR3 is built from 14 residues. CDR3 DNA sequence: TGTGCCAGCAGTAACAGCGCAACTAATGAAAAACTGTTTTTT. This gives the protein CASSNSATNEKLFF. The full variable domain, rest sourced from reference TRBV28 and TRBJ1-4, is DVKVTQSSRYLVKRTGEKVFLECVQDMDHENMFWYRQDPGLGLRLIYFSYDVKMKEKGDIPEGYSVSREKKERFSLILESASTNQTSMYLCASSNSATNEKLFFGSGTQLSVL.

A single count supports this clone. This chain links TRBV5-1 with TRBJ2-1; a possible D gene is TRBD2 (5 bases). Between the trimmed V and J ends, which lost 0 bases and 7 bases, there was a span of 14 bases. CDR3 size: 15 residues. The germline gives CDR1 SGHRS, CDR2 YFSETQ. The CDR3 reads CASSLGRTRPNEQFF. The CDR3 DNA reads as TGCGCCAGCAGCTTGGGAAGGACTCGACCGAATGAGCAGTTCTTC. Full variable domain (rest looked up from reference TRBV5-1 and TRBJ2-1): KAGVTQTPRYLIKTRGQQVTLSCSPISGHRSVSWYQQTPGQGLQFLFEYFSETQRNKGNFPGRFSGRQFSNSRSEMNVSTLELGDSALYLCASSLGRTRPNEQFFGPGTRLTVL.

This clone was seen a few times. The V call is TRBV6-5, the J call TRBJ2-7; 8 positions match TRBD2. The CDR3 loop spans 15 amino acids. After removal of 0 bases from V and 2 bases from J, the junction contained 3 bases not matched to a gene. CDR1 is MNHEY, CDR2 SVGAGI, per germline. CDR3 in DNA: TGTGCCAGCAGTTACTCTAGCGGGAACCCCTACGAGCAGTACTTC. Amino acids: CASSYSSGNPYEQYF.

The chain employs TRBV4-1 and TRBJ2-7; possibly TRBD2 for D (6 bases). Trimming pared 0 bases from V and 10 bases from J, leaving 19 bases between. The CDR3 length is 15 residues. Germline assignment: CDR1 MGHRA and CDR2 YSYEKL. The DNA of the CDR3 is TGCGCCAGCAGCCAAGATTCCGGGGAGGCTGACCGCCAGTACTTC. It translates to CASSQDSGEADRQYF.